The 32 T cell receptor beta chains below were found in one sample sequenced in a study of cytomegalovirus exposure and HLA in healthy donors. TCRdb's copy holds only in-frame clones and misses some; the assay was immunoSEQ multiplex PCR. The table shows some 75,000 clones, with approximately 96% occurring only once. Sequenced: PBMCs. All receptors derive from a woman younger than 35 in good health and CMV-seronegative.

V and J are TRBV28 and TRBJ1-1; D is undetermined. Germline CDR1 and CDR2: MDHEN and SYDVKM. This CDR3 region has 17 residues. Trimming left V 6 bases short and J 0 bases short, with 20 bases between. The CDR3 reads CASSQLGSDNMNTEAFF. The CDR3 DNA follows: TGTGCCAGCAGCCAGTTGGGTTCCGACAACATGAACACTGAAGCTTTCTTT.

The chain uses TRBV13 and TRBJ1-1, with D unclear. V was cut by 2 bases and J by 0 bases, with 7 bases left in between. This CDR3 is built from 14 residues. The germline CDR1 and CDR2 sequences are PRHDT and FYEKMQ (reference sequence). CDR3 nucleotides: TGTGCCAGCAGCTTACCCCGGTTGAACACTGAAGCTTTCTTT. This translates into CASSLPRLNTEAFF.

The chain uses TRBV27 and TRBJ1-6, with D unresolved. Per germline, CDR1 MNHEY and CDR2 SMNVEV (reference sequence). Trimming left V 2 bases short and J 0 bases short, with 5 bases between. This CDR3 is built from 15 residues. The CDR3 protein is CASSLESSYNSPLHF. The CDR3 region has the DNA TGTGCCAGCAGTTTAGAGAGCTCCTATAATTCACCCCTCCACTTT.

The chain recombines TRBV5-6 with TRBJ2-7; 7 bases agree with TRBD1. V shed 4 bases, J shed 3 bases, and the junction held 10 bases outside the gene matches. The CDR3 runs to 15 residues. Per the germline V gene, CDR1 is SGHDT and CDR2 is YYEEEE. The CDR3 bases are TGTGCCAGCAGCCGAGGACAGGTCTACATCTACGAGCAGTACTTC. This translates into CASSRGQVYIYEQYF.

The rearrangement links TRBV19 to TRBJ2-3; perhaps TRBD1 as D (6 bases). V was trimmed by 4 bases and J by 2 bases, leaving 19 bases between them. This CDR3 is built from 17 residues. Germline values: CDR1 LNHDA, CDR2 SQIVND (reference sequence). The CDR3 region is CASSTAQGWTDTDTQYF. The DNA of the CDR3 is TGTGCCAGTAGTACCGCACAGGGTTGGACAGACACAGATACGCAGTATTTT. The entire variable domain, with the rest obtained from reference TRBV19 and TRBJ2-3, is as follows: DGGITQSPKYLFRKEGQNVTLSCEQNLNHDAMYWYRQDPGQGLRLIYYSQIVNDFQKGDIAEGYSVSREKKESFPLTVTSAQKNPTAFYLCASSTAQGWTDTDTQYFGPGTRLTVL.

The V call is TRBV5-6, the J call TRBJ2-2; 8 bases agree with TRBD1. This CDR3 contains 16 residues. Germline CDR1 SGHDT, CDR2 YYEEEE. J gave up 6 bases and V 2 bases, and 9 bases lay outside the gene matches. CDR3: CASSFVTGERSGELFF. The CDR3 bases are TGTGCCAGCAGCTTCGTGACAGGGGAGCGTTCCGGGGAGCTGTTTTTT.

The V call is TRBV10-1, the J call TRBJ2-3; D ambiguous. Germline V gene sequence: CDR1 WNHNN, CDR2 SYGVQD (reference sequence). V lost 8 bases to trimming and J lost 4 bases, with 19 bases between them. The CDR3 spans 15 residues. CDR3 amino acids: CASGRGFDRADTQYF. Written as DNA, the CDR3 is TGCGCCAGCGGCAGAGGATTTGACCGGGCAGATACGCAGTATTTT.

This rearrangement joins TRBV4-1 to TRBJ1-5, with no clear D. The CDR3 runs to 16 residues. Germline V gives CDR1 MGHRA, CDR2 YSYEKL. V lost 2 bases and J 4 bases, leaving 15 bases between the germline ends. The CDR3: CASSQLLGSGNQPQHF. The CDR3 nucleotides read TGCGCCAGCAGCCAATTGTTGGGATCGGGGAATCAGCCCCAGCATTTT.

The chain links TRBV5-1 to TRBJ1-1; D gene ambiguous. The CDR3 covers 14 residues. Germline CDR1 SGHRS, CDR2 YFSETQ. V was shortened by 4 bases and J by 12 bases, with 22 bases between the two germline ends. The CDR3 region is CASSPLYEDSESFF. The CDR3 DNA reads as TGCGCCAGCAGCCCCCTATATGAGGATTCCGAATCTTTCTTT.

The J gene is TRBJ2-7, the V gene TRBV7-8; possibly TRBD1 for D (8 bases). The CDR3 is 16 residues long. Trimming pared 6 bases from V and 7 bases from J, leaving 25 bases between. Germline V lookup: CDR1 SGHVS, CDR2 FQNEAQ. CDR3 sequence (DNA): TGTGCCAGCAGGCAAACAGGGGGGAGGGCCGTATTAGAGCAGTACTTC. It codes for CASRQTGGRAVLEQYF.

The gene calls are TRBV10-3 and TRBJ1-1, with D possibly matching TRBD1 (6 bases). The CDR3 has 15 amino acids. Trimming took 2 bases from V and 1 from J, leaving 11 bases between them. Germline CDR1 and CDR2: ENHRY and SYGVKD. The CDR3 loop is CAISEGGSQNTEAFF. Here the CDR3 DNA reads TGTGCCATCAGTGAGGGGGGCAGCCAGAACACTGAAGCTTTCTTT.

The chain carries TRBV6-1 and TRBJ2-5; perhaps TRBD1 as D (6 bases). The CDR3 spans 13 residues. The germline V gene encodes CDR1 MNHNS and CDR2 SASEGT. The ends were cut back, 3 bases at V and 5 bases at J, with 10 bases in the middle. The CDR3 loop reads CASSEGHRETQYF. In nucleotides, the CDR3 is TGTGCCAGCAGTGAGGGACACCGCGAGACCCAGTACTTC.

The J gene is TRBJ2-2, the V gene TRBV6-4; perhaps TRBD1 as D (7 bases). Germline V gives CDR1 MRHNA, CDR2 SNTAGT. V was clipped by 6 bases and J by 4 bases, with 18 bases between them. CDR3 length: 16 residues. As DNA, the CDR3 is TGTGCCAGCAGCCGAGCGGGTGGGGACAGCACCGGGGAGCTGTTTTTT. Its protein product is CASSRAGGDSTGELFF.

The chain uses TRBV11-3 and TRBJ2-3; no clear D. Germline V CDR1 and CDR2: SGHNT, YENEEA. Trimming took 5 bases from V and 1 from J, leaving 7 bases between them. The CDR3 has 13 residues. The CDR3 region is CASSPTGTDTQYF. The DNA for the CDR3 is TGTGCCAGCAGCCCCACGGGCACAGATACGCAGTATTTT. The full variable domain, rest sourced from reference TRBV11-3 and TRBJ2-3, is EAGVVQSPRYKIIEKKQPVAFWCNPISGHNTLYWYLQNLGQGPELLIRYENEEAVDDSQLPKDRFSAERLKGVDSTLKIQPAELGDSAVYLCASSPTGTDTQYFGPGTRLTVL.

The CDR3 spells CASSLGQGAQYF. The CDR3 DNA follows: TGTGCCAGCAGCTTAGGACAGGGGGCGCAGTACTTC. The chain combines TRBV11-3 with TRBJ2-7, with TRBD1 matching over 10 bases. The CDR3 runs to 12 residues. J gave up 9 bases and V 1 base, and 0 bases lay outside the gene matches. Germline V gene sequence: CDR1 SGHNT, CDR2 YENEEA.

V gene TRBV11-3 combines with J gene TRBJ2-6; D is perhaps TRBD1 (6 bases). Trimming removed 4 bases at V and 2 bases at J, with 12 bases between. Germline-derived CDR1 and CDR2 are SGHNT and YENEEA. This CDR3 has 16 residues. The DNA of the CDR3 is TGTGCCAGCAGCTCCATTGAGGGGGCTGGGGCCAACGTCCTGACTTTC. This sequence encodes CASSSIEGAGANVLTF.

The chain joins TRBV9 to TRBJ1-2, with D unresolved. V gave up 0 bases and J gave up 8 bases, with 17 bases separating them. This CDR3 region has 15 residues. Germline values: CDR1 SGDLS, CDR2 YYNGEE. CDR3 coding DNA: TGTGCCAGCAGCGTAGGATCAGTTTCTTCGGGGGGCTACACCTTC. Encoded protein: CASSVGSVSSGGYTF.

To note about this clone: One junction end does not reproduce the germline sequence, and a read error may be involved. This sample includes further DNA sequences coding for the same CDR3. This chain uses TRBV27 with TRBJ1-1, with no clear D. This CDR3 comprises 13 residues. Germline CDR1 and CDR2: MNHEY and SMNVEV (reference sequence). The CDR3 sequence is CASSLSGRTEAFF. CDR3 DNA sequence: TGTGCCAGCAGTTTATCAGGGAGGACTGAAGCCTTCTTT.

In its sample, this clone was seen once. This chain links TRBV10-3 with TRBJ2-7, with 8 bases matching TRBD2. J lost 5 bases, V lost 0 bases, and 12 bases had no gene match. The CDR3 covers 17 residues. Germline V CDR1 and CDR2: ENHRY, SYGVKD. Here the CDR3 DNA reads TGTGCCATCAGTGAGTCCAACTTAGGACTAGCCGGGGACGAGCAGTACTTC. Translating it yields CAISESNLGLAGDEQYF.

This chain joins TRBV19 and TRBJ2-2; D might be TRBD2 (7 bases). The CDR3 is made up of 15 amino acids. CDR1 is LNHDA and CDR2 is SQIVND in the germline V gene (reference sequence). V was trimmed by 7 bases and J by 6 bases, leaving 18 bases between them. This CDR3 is CASTADGGAAGELFF. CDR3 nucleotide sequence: TGTGCCAGTACCGCCGATGGGGGGGCAGCCGGGGAGCTGTTTTTT.

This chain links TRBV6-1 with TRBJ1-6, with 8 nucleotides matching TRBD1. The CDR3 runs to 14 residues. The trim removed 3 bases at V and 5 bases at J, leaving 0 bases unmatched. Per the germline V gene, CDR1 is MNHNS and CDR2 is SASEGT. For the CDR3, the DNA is TGTGCCAGCAGTGACAGGGGGCATAATTCACCCCTCCACTTT. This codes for CASSDRGHNSPLHF.

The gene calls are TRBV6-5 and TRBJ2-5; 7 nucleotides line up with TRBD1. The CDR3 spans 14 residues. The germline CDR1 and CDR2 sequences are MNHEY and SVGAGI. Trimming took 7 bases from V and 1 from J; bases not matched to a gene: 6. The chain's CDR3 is CASTPGGIQETQYF. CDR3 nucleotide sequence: TGTGCCAGCACCCCAGGGGGAATCCAAGAGACCCAGTACTTC.

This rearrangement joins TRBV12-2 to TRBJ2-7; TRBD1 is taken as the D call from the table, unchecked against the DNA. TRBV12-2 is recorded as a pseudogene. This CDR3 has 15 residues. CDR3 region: CASRLRHRGRYEQYF. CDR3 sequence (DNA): TGTGCAAGTCGCCTCCGCCACAGGGGTCGGTACGAGCAGTACTTC.

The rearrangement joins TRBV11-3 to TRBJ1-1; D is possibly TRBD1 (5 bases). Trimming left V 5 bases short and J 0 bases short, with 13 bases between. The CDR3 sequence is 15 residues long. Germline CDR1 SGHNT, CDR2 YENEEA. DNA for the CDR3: TGTGCCAGCAGCGCGGGAGGGGACTTGAACACTGAAGCTTTCTTT. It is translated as CASSAGGDLNTEAFF.

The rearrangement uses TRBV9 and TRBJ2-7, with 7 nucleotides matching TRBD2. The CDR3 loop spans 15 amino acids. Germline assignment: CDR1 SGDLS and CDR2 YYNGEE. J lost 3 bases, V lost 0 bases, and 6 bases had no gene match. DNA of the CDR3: TGTGCCAGCAGCGTAGCGGCGGGAGAGAACTACGAGCAGTACTTC. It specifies CASSVAAGENYEQYF.

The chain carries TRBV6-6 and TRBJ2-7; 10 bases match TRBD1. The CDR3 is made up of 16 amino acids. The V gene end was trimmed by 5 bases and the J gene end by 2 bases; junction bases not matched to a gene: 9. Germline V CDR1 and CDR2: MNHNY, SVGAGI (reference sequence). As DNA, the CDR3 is TGTGCCAGCAGTCCCTCTGGACAGGGGGGAACCTACGAGCAGTACTTC. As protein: CASSPSGQGGTYEQYF.

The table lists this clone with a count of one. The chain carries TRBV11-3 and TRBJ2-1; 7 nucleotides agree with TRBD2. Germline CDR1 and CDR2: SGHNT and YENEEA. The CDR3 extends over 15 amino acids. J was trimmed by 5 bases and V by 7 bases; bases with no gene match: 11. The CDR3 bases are TGTGCCAGCACCACTTCGGGAGGAAAAGACAATGAGCAGTTCTTC. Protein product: CASTTSGGKDNEQFF.

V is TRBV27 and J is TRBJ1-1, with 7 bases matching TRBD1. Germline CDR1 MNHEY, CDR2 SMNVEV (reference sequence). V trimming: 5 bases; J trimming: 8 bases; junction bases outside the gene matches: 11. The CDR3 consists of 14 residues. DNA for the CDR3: TGTGCCAGCAGTCCGATGACAGGGATCGAGGAAGCTTTCTTT. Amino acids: CASSPMTGIEEAFF.

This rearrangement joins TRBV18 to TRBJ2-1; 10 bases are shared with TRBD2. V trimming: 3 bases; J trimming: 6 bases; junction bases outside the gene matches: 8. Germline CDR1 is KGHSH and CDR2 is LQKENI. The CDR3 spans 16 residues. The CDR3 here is CASSPTTSGRPNEQFF. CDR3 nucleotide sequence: TGTGCCAGCTCACCTACGACTAGCGGGCGCCCCAATGAGCAGTTCTTC.

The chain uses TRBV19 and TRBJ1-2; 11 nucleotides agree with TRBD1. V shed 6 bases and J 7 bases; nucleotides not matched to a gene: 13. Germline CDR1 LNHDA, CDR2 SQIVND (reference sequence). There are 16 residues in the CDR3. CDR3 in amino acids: CASRPWTGGGSGGYTF. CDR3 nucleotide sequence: TGTGCCAGTAGACCCTGGACAGGGGGCGGGTCTGGTGGCTACACCTTC.

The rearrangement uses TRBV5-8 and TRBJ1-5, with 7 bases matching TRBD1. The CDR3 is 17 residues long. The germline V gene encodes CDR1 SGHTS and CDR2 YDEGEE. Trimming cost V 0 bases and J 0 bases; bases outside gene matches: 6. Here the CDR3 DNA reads TGTGCCAGCAGCTTGGTCCGGGACAGCTATAGCAATCAGCCCCAGCATTTT. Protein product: CASSLVRDSYSNQPQHF. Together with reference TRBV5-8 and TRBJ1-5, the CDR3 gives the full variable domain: EAGVTQSPTHLIKTRGQQATLRCSPISGHTSVYWYQQALGLGLQFLLWYDEGEERNRGNFPPRFSGRQFPNYSSELNVNALELEDSALYLCASSLVRDSYSNQPQHFGDGTRLSIL.

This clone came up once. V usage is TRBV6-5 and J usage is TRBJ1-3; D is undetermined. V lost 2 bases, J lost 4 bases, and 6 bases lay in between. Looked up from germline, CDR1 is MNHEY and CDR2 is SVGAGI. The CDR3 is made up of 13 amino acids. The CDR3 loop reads CASSYARGNTIYF. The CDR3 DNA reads TGTGCCAGCAGTTACGCCCGGGGAAACACCATATATTTT.